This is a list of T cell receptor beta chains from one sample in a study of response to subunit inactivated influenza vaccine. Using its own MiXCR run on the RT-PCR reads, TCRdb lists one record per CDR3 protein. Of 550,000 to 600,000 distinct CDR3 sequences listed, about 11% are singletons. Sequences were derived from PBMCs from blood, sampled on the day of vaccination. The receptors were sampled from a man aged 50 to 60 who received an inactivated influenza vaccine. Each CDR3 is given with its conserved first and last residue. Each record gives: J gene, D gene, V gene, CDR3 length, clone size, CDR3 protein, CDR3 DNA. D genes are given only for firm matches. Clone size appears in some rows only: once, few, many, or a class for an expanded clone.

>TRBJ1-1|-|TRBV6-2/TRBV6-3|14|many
CASRVVGMNTEAFF
TGTGCCAGCAGAGTAGTCGGGATGAACACTGAAGCTTTCTTT
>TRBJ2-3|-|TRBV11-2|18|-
CASSSQAQVVRGTDTQYF
TGTGCCAGCAGCTCCCAAGCCCAGGTAGTCAGGGGCACAGATACGCAGTATTTT
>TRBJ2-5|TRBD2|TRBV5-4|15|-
CASSSPRLAQETQYF
TGTGCCAGCAGCTCTCCGAGACTAGCTCAAGAGACCCAGTACTTC
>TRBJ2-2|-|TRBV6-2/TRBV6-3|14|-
CASSYSVRTGELFF
TGTGCCAGCAGTTACTCGGTTCGGACCGGGGAGCTGTTTTTT
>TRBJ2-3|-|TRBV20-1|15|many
CSARDPPTSSDTQYF
TGCAGTGCTAGAGATCCCCCTACGTCGTCAGATACGCAGTATTTT
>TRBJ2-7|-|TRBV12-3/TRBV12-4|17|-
CASSFAGWGRNSYEQYF
TGTGCCAGCAGTTTCGCGGGATGGGGGAGGAACTCCTACGAGCAGTACTTC
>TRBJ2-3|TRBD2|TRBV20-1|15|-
CSARDGLAGPETQYF
TGCAGTGCTAGAGATGGTCTAGCGGGACCCGAAACGCAGTATTTT
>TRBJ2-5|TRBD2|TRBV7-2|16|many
CASSLTSGSIWETQYF
TGTGCCAGCAGCTTGACTAGCGGCTCAATCTGGGAGACCCAGTACTTC
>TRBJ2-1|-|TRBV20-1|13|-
CSAKRGSYNEQFF
TGCAGTGCTAAGAGAGGGTCCTACAATGAGCAGTTCTTC
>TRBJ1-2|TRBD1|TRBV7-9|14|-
CASIGTGGFYGYTF
TGTGCCAGCATCGGGACAGGGGGCTTTTATGGCTACACCTTC